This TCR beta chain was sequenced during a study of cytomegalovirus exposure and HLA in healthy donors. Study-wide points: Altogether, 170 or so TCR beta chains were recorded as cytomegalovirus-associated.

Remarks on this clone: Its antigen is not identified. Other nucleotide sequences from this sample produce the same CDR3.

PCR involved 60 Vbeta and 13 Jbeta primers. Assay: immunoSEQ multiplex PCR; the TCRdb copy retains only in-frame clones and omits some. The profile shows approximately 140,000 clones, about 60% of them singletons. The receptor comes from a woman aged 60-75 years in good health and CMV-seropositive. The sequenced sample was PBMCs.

The CDR3 loop reads CASSLAGAADTQYF. CDR3 nucleotides: TGTGCCAGCAGTTTAGCGGGAGCGGCAGATACGCAGTATTTT. This chain connects TRBV28 to TRBJ2-3; 7 positions agree with TRBD2. The CDR3 has 14 amino acids. With V trimmed by 2 bases and J by 4 bases, 3 bases remained unmatched. Germline V CDR1 and CDR2: MDHEN, SYDVKM.